The rows below give T cell receptor beta chains drawn from one sample of a study of T cells after yellow fever vaccination. TCRdb re-derived calls from the 5' RACE reads in MiXCR, one entry per CDR3 protein. The table has 340,000 or so distinct CDR3 sequences, around 12% seen once. Source: CD4+ T cells sorted from PBMCs, taken 15 days after the yellow fever booster vaccination. The receptors here all came from a man between 18 and 29 years old who received the YFV17D yellow fever vaccine. Each CDR3 is given with its conserved first and last residue. The D gene is left open where the match is weak. Only part of the rows carry a size: once, few, many, or a class if the clone is expanded.

clone_size d_call j_call v_call cdr3_nt cdr3_aa
. . TRBJ2-2 TRBV25-1 TGTGCCAGCAGTGAATGGTCCGGCACCGGGGAGCTGTTTTTT CASSEWSGTGELFF
. . TRBJ2-2 TRBV7-9 TGTGCCAGCAGCTTAGAAGCATCGGCGACCGGGGAGCTGTTTTTT CASSLEASATGELFF
few . TRBJ2-6 TRBV7-2 TGTGCCAGCAGCTTAGATTCTGGAGCTGGGGCCAACGTCCTGACTTTC CASSLDSGAGANVLTF
many . TRBJ2-4 TRBV5-1 TGCGCCAGCAGCGCCTCCGGGACCGCCGGGGGAAACATTCAGTACTTC CASSASGTAGGNIQYF
many . TRBJ1-4 TRBV4-2 TGTGCCAGCAGCCACTGGGGGGGTTCTAATGAAAAACTGTTTTTT CASSHWGGSNEKLFF
few . TRBJ2-4 TRBV2 TGTGCCAGCAGTGTGGCTACAGCCAAAAACATTCAGTACTTC CASSVATAKNIQYF
few . TRBJ2-3 TRBV5-5 TGTGCCAGCAGCTTGGCAGGGAAAGATACGCAGTATTTT CASSLAGKDTQYF
. . TRBJ2-3 TRBV5-1 TGCGCCAGCAGCTTGATGTCAGCCAGCCGGAGCGCAGATACGCAGTATTTT CASSLMSASRSADTQYF
. . TRBJ1-1 TRBV5-4 TGTGCCAGCAGCCCGGGCGGGGATGGGAACACTGAAGCTTTCTTT CASSPGGDGNTEAFF
many . TRBJ2-1 TRBV29-1 TGCAGCTCCCGTGGGACGTACAATGAGCAGTTCTTC CSSRGTYNEQFF
. . TRBJ2-5 TRBV7-2 TGTGCCAGCAGCTTTGCTCGAACCCAGGAGACCCAGTACTTC CASSFARTQETQYF
. TRBD2 TRBJ2-1 TRBV27 TGTGCCAGCGGGACTAGCGGGGGCTCCTACAATGAGCAGTTCTTC CASGTSGGSYNEQFF
. . TRBJ2-7 TRBV4-2 TGTGCCAGCAGCCAAGCTGCTAACGAGCAGTACTTC CASSQAANEQYF
. . TRBJ1-1 TRBV5-4 TGTGCCAGCAGCTTGGACCCGCACACTGAAGCTTTCTTT CASSLDPHTEAFF